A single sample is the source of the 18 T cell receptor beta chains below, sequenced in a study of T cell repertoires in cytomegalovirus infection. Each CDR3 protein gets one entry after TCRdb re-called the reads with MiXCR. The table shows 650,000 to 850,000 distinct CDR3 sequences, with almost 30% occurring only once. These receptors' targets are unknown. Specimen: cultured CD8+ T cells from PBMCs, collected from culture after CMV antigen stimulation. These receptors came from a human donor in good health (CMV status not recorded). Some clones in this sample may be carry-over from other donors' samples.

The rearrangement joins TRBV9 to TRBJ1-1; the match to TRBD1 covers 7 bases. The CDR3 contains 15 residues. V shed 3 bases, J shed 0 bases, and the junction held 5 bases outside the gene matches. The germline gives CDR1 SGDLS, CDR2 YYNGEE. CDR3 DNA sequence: TGTGCCAGCAGCGAGACAGGGTCTCTGAACACTGAAGCTTTCTTT. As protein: CASSETGSLNTEAFF.

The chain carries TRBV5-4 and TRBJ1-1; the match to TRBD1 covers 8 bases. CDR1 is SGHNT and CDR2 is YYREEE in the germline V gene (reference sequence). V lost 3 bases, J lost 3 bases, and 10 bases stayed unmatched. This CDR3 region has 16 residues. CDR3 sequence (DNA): TGTGCCAGCAGCTCCCTAATCGTGACAGGGGACACTGAAGCTTTCTTT. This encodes CASSSLIVTGDTEAFF.

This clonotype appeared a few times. The DNA for the CDR3 is TGTGCCAGCAGTTCGAACAGGGGCCTTTTCTTT. This sequence encodes CASSSNRGLFF. V usage is TRBV11-2 and J usage is TRBJ1-1, with 7 bases matching TRBD1. V lost 6 bases, J lost 13 bases, and 8 bases stayed unmatched. In germline, CDR1 is SGHAT, CDR2 FQNNGV. The CDR3 is 11 residues long.

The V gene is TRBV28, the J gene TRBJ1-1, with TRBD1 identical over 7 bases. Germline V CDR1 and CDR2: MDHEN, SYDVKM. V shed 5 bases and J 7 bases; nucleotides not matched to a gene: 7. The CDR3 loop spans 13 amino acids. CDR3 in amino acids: CASSRTGEVEAFF. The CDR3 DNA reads TGTGCCAGCAGTAGAACAGGGGAGGTTGAAGCTTTCTTT. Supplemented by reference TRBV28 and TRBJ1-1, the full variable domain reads DVKVTQSSRYLVKRTGEKVFLECVQDMDHENMFWYRQDPGLGLRLIYFSYDVKMKEKGDIPEGYSVSREKKERFSLILESASTNQTSMYLCASSRTGEVEAFFGQGTRLTVV.

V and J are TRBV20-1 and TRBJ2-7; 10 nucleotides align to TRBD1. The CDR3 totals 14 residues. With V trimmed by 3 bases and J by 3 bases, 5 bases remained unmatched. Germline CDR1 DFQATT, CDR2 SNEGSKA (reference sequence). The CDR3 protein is CSARDRGKIYEQYF. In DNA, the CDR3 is TGCAGTGCTAGGGACAGGGGGAAGATCTACGAGCAGTACTTC.

CDR3 sequence reads: CATGLSGGSSYNEQFF. Written as DNA, the CDR3 is TGTGCCACGGGACTTAGCGGGGGGAGCTCCTACAATGAGCAGTTCTTC. This chain joins TRBV19 and TRBJ2-1; 10 bases agree with TRBD2. Germline values: CDR1 LNHDA, CDR2 SQIVND (reference sequence). Trimming took 10 bases from V and 0 from J; bases not matched to a gene: 9. The CDR3 runs 16 residues. Supplemented by reference TRBV19 and TRBJ2-1, the full variable domain reads DGGITQSPKYLFRKEGQNVTLSCEQNLNHDAMYWYRQDPGQGLRLIYYSQIVNDFQKGDIAEGYSVSREKKESFPLTVTSAQKNPTAFYLCATGLSGGSSYNEQFFGPGTRLTVL.

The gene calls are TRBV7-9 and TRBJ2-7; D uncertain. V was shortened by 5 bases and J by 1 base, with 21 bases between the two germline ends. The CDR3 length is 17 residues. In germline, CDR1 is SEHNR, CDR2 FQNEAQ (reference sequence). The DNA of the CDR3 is TGTGCCAGCAGCACTAATAACGGCGCGGTGGGATCCTACGAGCAGTACTTC. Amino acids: CASSTNNGAVGSYEQYF.

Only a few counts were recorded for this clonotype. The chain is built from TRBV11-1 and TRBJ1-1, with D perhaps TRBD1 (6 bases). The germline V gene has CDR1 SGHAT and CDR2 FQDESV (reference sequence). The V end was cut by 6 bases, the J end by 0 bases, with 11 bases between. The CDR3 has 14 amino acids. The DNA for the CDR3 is TGTGCCAGCAGGGAGGACAGAATGAACACTGAAGCTTTCTTT. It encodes CASREDRMNTEAFF. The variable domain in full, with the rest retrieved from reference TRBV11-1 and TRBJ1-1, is EAEVAQSPRYKITEKSQAVAFWCDPISGHATLYWYRQILGQGPELLVQFQDESVVDDSQLPKDRFSAERLKGVDSTLKIQPAELGDSAMYLCASREDRMNTEAFFGQGTRLTVV.

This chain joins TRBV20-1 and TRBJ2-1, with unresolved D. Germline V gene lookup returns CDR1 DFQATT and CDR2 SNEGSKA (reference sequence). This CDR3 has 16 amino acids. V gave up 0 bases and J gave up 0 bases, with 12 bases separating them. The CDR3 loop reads CSAREGPKSSYNEQFF. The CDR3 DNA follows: TGCAGTGCTAGAGAAGGGCCCAAGAGCTCCTACAATGAGCAGTTCTTC.

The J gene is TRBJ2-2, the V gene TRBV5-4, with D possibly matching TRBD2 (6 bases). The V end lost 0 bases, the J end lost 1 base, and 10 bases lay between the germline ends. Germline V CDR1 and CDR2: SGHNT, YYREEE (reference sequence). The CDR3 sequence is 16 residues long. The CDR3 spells CASSLEREQNTGELFF. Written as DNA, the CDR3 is TGTGCCAGCAGCTTGGAACGGGAGCAGAACACCGGGGAGCTGTTTTTT.

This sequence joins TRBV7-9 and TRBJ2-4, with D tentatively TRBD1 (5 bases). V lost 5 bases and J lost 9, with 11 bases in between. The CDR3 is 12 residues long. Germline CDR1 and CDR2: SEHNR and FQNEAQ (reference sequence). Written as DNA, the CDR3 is TGTGCCAGCAGCGGGGCATGGGGCATTCAGTACTTC. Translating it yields CASSGAWGIQYF.

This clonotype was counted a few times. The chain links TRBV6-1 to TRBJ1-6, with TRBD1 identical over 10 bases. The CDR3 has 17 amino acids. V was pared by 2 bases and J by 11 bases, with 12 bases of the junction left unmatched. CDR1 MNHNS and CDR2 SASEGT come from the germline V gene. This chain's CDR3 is CASSENSPGTGVPPLHF. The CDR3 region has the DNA TGTGCCAGCAGTGAAAATTCTCCCGGGACAGGGGTTCCACCCCTCCACTTT.

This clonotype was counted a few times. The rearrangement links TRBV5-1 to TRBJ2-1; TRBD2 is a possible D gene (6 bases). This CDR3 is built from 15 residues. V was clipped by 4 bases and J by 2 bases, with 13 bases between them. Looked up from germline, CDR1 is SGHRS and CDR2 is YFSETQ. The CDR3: CASSAGTSTYNEQFF. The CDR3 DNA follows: TGCGCCAGCAGCGCAGGGACTTCCACCTACAATGAGCAGTTCTTC. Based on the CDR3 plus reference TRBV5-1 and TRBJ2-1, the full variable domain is KAGVTQTPRYLIKTRGQQVTLSCSPISGHRSVSWYQQTPGQGLQFLFEYFSETQRNKGNFPGRFSGRQFSNSRSEMNVSTLELGDSALYLCASSAGTSTYNEQFFGPGTRLTVL.

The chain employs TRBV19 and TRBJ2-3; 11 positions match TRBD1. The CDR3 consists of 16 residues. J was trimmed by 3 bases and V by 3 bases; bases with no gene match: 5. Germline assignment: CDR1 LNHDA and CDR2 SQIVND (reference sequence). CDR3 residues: CASSIWDRGWTDTQYF. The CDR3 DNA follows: TGTGCCAGTAGTATTTGGGACAGGGGGTGGACAGATACGCAGTATTTT.

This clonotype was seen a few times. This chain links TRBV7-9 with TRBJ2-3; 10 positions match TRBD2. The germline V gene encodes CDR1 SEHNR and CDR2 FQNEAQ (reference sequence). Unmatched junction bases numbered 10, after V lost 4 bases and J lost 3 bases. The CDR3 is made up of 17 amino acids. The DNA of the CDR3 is TGTGCCAGCAGCTCAAGGTGGCTAGCGGGGGTTACAGATACGCAGTATTTT. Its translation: CASSSRWLAGVTDTQYF.

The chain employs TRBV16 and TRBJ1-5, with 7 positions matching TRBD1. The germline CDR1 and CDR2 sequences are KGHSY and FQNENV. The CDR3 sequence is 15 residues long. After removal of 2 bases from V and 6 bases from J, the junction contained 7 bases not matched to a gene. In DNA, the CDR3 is TGTGCCAGCAGCCAAGGGCAGGGGGGGTTTCAGCCCCAGCATTTT. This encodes CASSQGQGGFQPQHF. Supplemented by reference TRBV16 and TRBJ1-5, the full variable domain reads GEEVAQTPKHLVRGEGQKAKLYCAPIKGHSYVFWYQQVLKNEFKFLISFQNENVFDETGMPKERFSAKCLPNSPCSLEIQATKLEDSAVYFCASSQGQGGFQPQHFGDGTRLSIL.

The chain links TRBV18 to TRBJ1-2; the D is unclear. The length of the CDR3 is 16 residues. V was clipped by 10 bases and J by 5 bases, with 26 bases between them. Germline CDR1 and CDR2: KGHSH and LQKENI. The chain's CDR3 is CATKISGKGLEYGYTF. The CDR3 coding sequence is TGTGCCACTAAAATAAGCGGAAAGGGATTGGAGTATGGCTACACCTTC.

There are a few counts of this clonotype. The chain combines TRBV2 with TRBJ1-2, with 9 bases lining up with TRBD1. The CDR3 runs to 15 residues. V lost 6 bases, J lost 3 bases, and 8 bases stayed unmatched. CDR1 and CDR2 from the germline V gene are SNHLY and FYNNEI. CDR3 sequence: CASRDRGTKDYGYTF. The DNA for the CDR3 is TGTGCCAGCAGGGACAGGGGAACTAAGGACTATGGCTACACCTTC.